These 9 T cell receptor beta chains were sequenced from one sample in a study of blood T cell repertoires in COVID-19. Data came from immunoSEQ multiplex PCR; TCRdb stores just in-frame clones and leaves some out. The repertoire holds tens of thousands of clones, approximately 86% seen once, with about 20% in the top ten. Sequencing was carried out using peripheral blood. The receptors come from a woman over 75 in a cohort sampled during active or convalescent COVID-19.

J is TRBJ2-7 and V is TRBV9; perhaps TRBD1 as D (5 bases). The germline V gene encodes CDR1 SGDLS and CDR2 YYNGEE. The CDR3 has 15 residues. V gave up 4 bases and J gave up 2 bases, with 16 bases separating them. DNA for the CDR3: TGTGCCAGCAGCCGACAGTTGGAGACCACCTACGAGCAGTACTTC. Translated: CASSRQLETTYEQYF.

This chain uses TRBV19 with TRBJ2-3; 7 nucleotides match TRBD2. Germline lookup yields CDR1 LNHDA and CDR2 SQIVND (reference sequence). Trimming took 0 bases from V and 2 from J; bases not matched to a gene: 8. The CDR3 consists of 17 residues. CDR3 nucleotides: TGTGCCAGTAGTATAGAGGGGAACGGGAGGACCACAGATACGCAGTATTTT. Residues: CASSIEGNGRTTDTQYF.

This clone has just one count. The V call is TRBV11-3, the J call TRBJ1-6; D not certain. The CDR3 covers 14 residues. Germline CDR1 SGHNT, CDR2 YENEEA. Trimming shortened V by 8 bases and J by 7 bases, and 15 bases separated the two germline ends. The CDR3 loop reads CASRRRGRNSPLHF. CDR3 sequence (DNA): TGTGCCAGCCGCCGGCGTGGGAGGAATTCACCCCTCCACTTT. Supplemented by reference TRBV11-3 and TRBJ1-6, the full variable domain reads EAGVVQSPRYKIIEKKQPVAFWCNPISGHNTLYWYLQNLGQGPELLIRYENEEAVDDSQLPKDRFSAERLKGVDSTLKIQPAELGDSAVYLCASRRRGRNSPLHFGNGTRLTVT.

The chain carries TRBV7-3 and TRBJ2-7; 8 bases are shared with TRBD2. V trimming: 1 base; J trimming: 4 bases; junction bases outside the gene matches: 6. The CDR3 consists of 15 residues. Germline assignment: CDR1 SGHTA and CDR2 FQGTGA. CDR3 coding DNA: TGTGCCAGCAGCTTAAGATCGGGAGGGGGATACGAGCAGTACTTC. Translating it yields CASSLRSGGGYEQYF. Based on the CDR3 plus reference TRBV7-3 and TRBJ2-7, the full variable domain is GAGVSQTPSNKVTEKGKYVELRCDPISGHTALYWYRQSLGQGPEFLIYFQGTGAADDSGLPNDRFFAVRPEGSVSTLKIQRTERGDSAVYLCASSLRSGGGYEQYFGPGTRLTVT.

CDR3 sequence reads: CASSLSGGRANYGYTF. The CDR3 DNA is TGTGCCAGCAGTTTATCGGGGGGAAGAGCTAACTATGGCTACACCTTC. This chain uses TRBV28 with TRBJ1-2, with TRBD1 as a possible D gene (5 bases). Per the germline V gene, CDR1 is MDHEN and CDR2 is SYDVKM. The V and J ends lost 1 base and 0 bases respectively, with 12 bases between them. The CDR3 contains 16 residues.

The chain is built from TRBV15 and TRBJ1-4; D is ambiguous. The CDR3 runs to 13 residues. CDR1 and CDR2 from the germline V gene are LNHNV and YYDKDF (reference sequence). V was shortened by 1 base and J by 8 bases, with 8 bases between the two germline ends. In DNA form, the CDR3 reads TGTGCCACCAGCAGAGGAGGGAGCGAAAAACTGTTTTTT. Protein sequence: CATSRGGSEKLFF.

The rearrangement joins TRBV28 to TRBJ1-4; 8 bases match TRBD1. V shed 2 bases, J shed 7 bases, and the junction held 12 bases outside the gene matches. This CDR3 has 17 amino acids. Germline V gene lookup returns CDR1 MDHEN and CDR2 SYDVKM. The CDR3, as DNA: TGTGCCAGCAGTTTAGGGGCAAAACAGGGGGTGCGTGAAAAACTGTTTTTT. It yields the protein CASSLGAKQGVREKLFF. Looking up the rest from reference TRBV28 and TRBJ1-4 gives the full variable domain: DVKVTQSSRYLVKRTGEKVFLECVQDMDHENMFWYRQDPGLGLRLIYFSYDVKMKEKGDIPEGYSVSREKKERFSLILESASTNQTSMYLCASSLGAKQGVREKLFFGSGTQLSVL.

This chain joins TRBV5-6 and TRBJ2-3; a weak D match, TRBD2 (6 bases). Germline values: CDR1 SGHDT, CDR2 YYEEEE. V lost 4 bases to trimming and J lost 6 bases, with 24 bases between them. The CDR3 spans 17 residues. Here the CDR3 DNA reads TGTGCCAGCAGCCCCGGATTGGGCGGGATTGGCCGGGATACGCAGTATTTT. Its protein is CASSPGLGGIGRDTQYF.

Here the CDR3 reads CASSLVGQAGNTIYF. The CDR3 region has the DNA TGTGCCAGCAGCTTAGTGGGCCAGGCTGGAAACACCATATATTTT. This rearrangement joins TRBV5-4 to TRBJ1-3, with unresolved D. Germline CDR1 is SGHNT and CDR2 is YYREEE (reference sequence). V shed 2 bases and J shed 2 bases, with 11 bases lying between them. The CDR3 totals 15 residues. The variable domain in full, completed from reference TRBV5-4 and TRBJ1-3, reads ETGVTQSPTHLIKTRGQQVTLRCSSQSGHNTVSWYQQALGQGPQFIFQYYREEENGRGNFPPRFSGLQFPNYSSELNVNALELDDSALYLCASSLVGQAGNTIYFGEGSWLTVV.